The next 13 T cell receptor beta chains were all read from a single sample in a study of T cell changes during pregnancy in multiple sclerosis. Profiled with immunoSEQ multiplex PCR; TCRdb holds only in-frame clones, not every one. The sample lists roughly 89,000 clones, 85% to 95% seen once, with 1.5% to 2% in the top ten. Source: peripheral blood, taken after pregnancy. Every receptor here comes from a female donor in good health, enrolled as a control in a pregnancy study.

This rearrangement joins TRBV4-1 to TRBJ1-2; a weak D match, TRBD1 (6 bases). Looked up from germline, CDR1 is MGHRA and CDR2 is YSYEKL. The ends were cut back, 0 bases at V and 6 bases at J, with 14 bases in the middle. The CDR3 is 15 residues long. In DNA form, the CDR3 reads TGCGCCAGCAGCCAAGATTTCAGGGGATTGAATGGCTACACCTTC. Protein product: CASSQDFRGLNGYTF.

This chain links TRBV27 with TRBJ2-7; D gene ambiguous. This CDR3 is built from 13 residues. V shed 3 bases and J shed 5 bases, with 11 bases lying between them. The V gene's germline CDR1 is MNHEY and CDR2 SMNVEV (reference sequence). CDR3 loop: CASSFGGSDEQYF. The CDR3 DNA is TGTGCCAGCAGTTTCGGCGGAAGCGACGAGCAGTACTTC.

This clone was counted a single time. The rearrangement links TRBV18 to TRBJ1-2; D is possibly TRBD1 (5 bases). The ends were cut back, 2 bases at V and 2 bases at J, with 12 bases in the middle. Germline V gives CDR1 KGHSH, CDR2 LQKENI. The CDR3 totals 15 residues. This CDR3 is CASSPVREGNYGYTF. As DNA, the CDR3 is TGTGCCAGCTCACCAGTCAGGGAGGGAAACTATGGCTACACCTTC.

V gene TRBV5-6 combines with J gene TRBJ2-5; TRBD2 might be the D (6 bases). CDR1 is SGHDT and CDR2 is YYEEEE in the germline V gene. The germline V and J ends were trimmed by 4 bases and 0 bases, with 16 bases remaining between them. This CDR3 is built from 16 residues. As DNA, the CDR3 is TGTGCCAGCAGCCCACTCCCTCTAGCGCACCAAGAGACCCAGTACTTC. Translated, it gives CASSPLPLAHQETQYF.

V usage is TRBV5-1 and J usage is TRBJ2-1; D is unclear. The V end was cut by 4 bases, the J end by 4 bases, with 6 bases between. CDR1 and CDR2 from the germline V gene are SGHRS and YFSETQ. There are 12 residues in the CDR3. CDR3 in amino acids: CASSMRYNEQFF. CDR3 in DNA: TGCGCCAGCAGCATGAGATACAATGAGCAGTTCTTC. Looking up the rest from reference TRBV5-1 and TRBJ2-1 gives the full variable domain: KAGVTQTPRYLIKTRGQQVTLSCSPISGHRSVSWYQQTPGQGLQFLFEYFSETQRNKGNFPGRFSGRQFSNSRSEMNVSTLELGDSALYLCASSMRYNEQFFGPGTRLTVL.

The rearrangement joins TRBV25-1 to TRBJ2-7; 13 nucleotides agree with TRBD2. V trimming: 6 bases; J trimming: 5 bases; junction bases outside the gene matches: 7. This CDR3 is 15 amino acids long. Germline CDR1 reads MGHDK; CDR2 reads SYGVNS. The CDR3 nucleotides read TGTGCCAGCAGCGCCCCGGGACTAGCGGGGAACGAGCAGTACTTC. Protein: CASSAPGLAGNEQYF.

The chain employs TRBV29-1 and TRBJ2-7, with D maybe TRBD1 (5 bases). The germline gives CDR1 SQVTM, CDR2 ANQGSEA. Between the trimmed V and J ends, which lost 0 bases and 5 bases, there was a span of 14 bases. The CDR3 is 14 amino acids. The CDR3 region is CSVEDPQGLNEQYF. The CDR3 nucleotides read TGCAGCGTTGAAGATCCGCAGGGTTTGAACGAGCAGTACTTC.

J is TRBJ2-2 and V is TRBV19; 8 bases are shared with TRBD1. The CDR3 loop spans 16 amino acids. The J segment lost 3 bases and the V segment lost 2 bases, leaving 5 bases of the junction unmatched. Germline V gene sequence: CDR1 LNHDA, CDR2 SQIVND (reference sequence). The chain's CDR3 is CASSIRTGGYTGELFF. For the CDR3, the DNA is TGTGCCAGTAGTATACGAACAGGGGGGTACACCGGGGAGCTGTTTTTT.

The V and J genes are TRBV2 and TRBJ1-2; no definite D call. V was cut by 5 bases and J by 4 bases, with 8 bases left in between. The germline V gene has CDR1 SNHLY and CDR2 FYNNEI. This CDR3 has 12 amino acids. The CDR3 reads CASSSDSYGYTF. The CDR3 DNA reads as TGTGCCAGCAGTTCAGACTCCTATGGCTACACCTTC.

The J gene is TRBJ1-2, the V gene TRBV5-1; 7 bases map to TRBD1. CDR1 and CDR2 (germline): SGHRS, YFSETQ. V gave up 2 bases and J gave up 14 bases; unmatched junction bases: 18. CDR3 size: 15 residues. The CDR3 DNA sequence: TGCGCCAGCAGCTTCACGGGACAGACTATGAGGGATCGGACCTTC. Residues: CASSFTGQTMRDRTF.

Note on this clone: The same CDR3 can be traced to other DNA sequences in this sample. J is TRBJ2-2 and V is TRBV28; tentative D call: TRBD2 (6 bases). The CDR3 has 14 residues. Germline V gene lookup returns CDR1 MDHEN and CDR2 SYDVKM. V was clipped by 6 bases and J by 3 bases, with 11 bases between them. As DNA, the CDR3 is TGTGCCAGCAGCCTAGGAGGGTACACCGGGGAGCTGTTTTTT. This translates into CASSLGGYTGELFF.

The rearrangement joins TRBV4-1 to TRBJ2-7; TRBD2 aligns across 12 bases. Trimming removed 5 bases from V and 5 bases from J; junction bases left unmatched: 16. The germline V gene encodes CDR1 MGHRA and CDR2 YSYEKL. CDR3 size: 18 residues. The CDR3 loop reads CASSSSGTSGPPGDEQYF. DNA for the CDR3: TGCGCCAGCAGCAGCTCTGGGACTAGCGGGCCCCCCGGGGACGAGCAGTACTTC.

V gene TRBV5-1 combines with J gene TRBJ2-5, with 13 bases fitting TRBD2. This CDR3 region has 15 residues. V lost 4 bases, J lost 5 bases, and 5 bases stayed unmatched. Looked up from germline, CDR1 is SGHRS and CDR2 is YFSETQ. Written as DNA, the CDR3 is TGCGCCAGCAGCCGGACTAGCGGGAGAGAGGAGACCCAGTACTTC. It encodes CASSRTSGREETQYF.